The 20 T cell receptor beta chains below come from one sample, sequenced in a study of blood T cell repertoires in COVID-19. Profiled with immunoSEQ multiplex PCR; TCRdb holds only in-frame clones, not every one. This repertoire shows around 97,000 clones, about 87% found once; its top ten account for around 20%. Sequencing was done on a sample of peripheral blood. Receptor source: a human donor in a cohort sampled during active COVID-19.

This chain links TRBV7-8 with TRBJ2-1; the match to TRBD1 covers 7 bases. Germline CDR1 SGHVS, CDR2 FQNEAQ. There are 15 residues in the CDR3. The V segment lost 5 bases and the J segment 1 base; nucleotides outside the gene matches: 5. The CDR3 protein is CASSPRDRSYNEQFF. For the CDR3, the DNA is TGTGCCAGCAGCCCCAGGGACAGATCCTACAATGAGCAGTTCTTC. The full variable domain, with the rest looked up from reference TRBV7-8 and TRBJ2-1, is GAGVSQSPRYKVAKRGQDVALRCDPISGHVSLFWYQQALGQGPEFLTYFQNEAQLDKSGLPSDRFFAERPEGSVSTLKIQRTQQEDSAVYLCASSPRDRSYNEQFFGPGTRLTVL.

J is TRBJ2-5 and V is TRBV11-2; 9 bases map to TRBD1. From germline, CDR1 is SGHAT and CDR2 FQNNGV. Unmatched junction bases numbered 3, after V lost 5 bases and J lost 2 bases. The CDR3 extends over 14 amino acids. CDR3 DNA sequence: TGTGCCAGCAGCCTTGGGACAGGGCAAGAGACCCAGTACTTC. This translates into CASSLGTGQETQYF.

The V gene is TRBV3-1 (or the pseudogene TRBV3-2), the J gene TRBJ2-2; 14 bases are a match to TRBD2. This CDR3 has 18 residues. Germline CDR1 LGHDT, CDR2 YNNKEL (reference sequence). V shed 4 bases, J shed 5 bases, and the junction held 9 bases outside the gene matches. The CDR3 spells CASSPTGTSGRITGELFF. Here the CDR3 DNA reads TGTGCCAGCAGCCCAACCGGGACTAGCGGGAGAATTACCGGGGAGCTGTTTTTT.

The V call is TRBV7-2, the J call TRBJ2-1; TRBD2 matches 7 bases. J gave up 6 bases and V 2 bases, and 7 bases lay outside the gene matches. The V gene's germline CDR1 is SGHTA and CDR2 FQGNSA. This CDR3 contains 15 residues. The CDR3 DNA is TGTGCCAGCAGCTTAATAGCGGGTGGGGCCAATGAGCAGTTCTTC. Protein: CASSLIAGGANEQFF.

This chain links TRBV5-4 with TRBJ2-2; 8 positions agree with TRBD2. CDR1 is SGHNT and CDR2 is YYREEE in the germline V gene (reference sequence). Trimming took 2 bases from V and 6 from J; bases not matched to a gene: 0. The CDR3 extends over 13 amino acids. The DNA for the CDR3 is TGTGCCAGCAGCTTCGGGGGGGCCGGGGAGCTGTTTTTT. This translates into CASSFGGAGELFF.

The chain is built from TRBV5-1 and TRBJ2-7; 8 bases line up with TRBD1. After removal of 4 bases from V and 1 base from J, the junction contained 7 bases not matched to a gene. Germline lookup yields CDR1 SGHRS and CDR2 YFSETQ. CDR3 size: 15 residues. In DNA, the CDR3 is TGCGCCAGCAGCCTTGGGACAGGACCATCCTACGAGCAGTACTTC. Its translation is CASSLGTGPSYEQYF.

This clone has just a few counts. The chain uses TRBV10-3 and TRBJ1-1; 8 bases line up with TRBD1. This CDR3 has 14 residues. V lost 6 bases to trimming and J lost 7 bases; unmatched junction nucleotides: 10. Germline CDR1 is ENHRY and CDR2 is SYGVKD. As DNA, the CDR3 is TGTGCCATCAGCCCGGACAGGGCACGGAATGAAGCTTTCTTT. Its protein product is CAISPDRARNEAFF.

This clone was seen a handful of times. The chain is built from TRBV3-1 (or the pseudogene TRBV3-2) and TRBJ2-1; D call uncertain. In germline, CDR1 is LGHDT, CDR2 YNNKEL (reference sequence). V lost 1 base to trimming and J lost 6 bases, with 7 bases between them. The CDR3 length is 13 residues. The CDR3 here is CASSQGLSNEQFF. CDR3 nucleotide sequence: TGTGCCAGCAGCCAAGGACTTTCCAATGAGCAGTTCTTC.

The rearrangement links TRBV2 to TRBJ2-7, with TRBD2 as a possible D gene (6 bases). CDR3 length: 14 residues. Trimming took 4 bases from V and 6 from J, leaving 16 bases between them. The germline gives CDR1 SNHLY, CDR2 FYNNEI. The CDR3 DNA is TGTGCCAGCAGTGGCCAAGCAGGGAGGAGCGAGCAGTACTTC. Protein sequence: CASSGQAGRSEQYF.

The V call is TRBV19, the J call TRBJ2-1, with 7 bases identical to TRBD2. The V gene's germline CDR1 is LNHDA and CDR2 SQIVND (reference sequence). The trim removed 1 base at V and 5 bases at J, leaving 11 bases unmatched. The CDR3 runs 17 residues. This chain's CDR3 is CASSIVRGRAMNNEQFF. The CDR3 nucleotides read TGTGCCAGTAGTATAGTACGGGGGAGGGCCATGAACAATGAGCAGTTCTTC.

The CDR3 DNA is TGTGCCACCAGCACGGGGGGATCAGGGGACTACCGGGGGACCCAGTACTTC. The encoded protein is CATSTGGSGDYRGTQYF. The V call is TRBV15, the J call TRBJ2-5, with D possibly being TRBD2 (7 bases). The CDR3 totals 17 residues. CDR1 is LNHNV and CDR2 is YYDKDF in the germline V gene (reference sequence). Deletions cut 4 bases from V and 7 bases from J, with 25 bases between.

The sample holds one count of this clone. The J gene is TRBJ2-7, the V gene TRBV6-5; 9 bases are shared with TRBD1. V was clipped by 5 bases and J by 6 bases; unmatched bases: 8. Germline V gene lookup returns CDR1 MNHEY and CDR2 SVGAGI. This CDR3 is 14 amino acids long. CDR3 sequence (DNA): TGTGCCAGCAGTCGGGACAGGGTAGTCCGCGAGCAGTACTTC. Residues: CASSRDRVVREQYF.

The rearrangement uses TRBV7-8 and TRBJ2-1; D uncertain. V was cut by 2 bases and J by 5 bases, with 16 bases left in between. From germline, CDR1 is SGHVS and CDR2 FQNEAQ. The CDR3 has 16 amino acids. The CDR3 DNA is TGTGCCAGCAGCTTATTTGGGCACACCAACAACAATGAGCAGTTCTTC. Amino acid sequence: CASSLFGHTNNNEQFF.

The J gene is TRBJ2-7, the V gene TRBV2, with D possibly being TRBD2 (5 bases). Germline V gives CDR1 SNHLY, CDR2 FYNNEI. The CDR3 loop spans 15 amino acids. Trimming stripped 3 bases from V and 4 bases from J, with 16 bases between. CDR3 nucleotide sequence: TGTGCCAGCAGTGAGTTGCCGGGGATCGGTTACGAGCAGTACTTC. Its protein product is CASSELPGIGYEQYF.

This rearrangement joins TRBV5-1 to TRBJ2-3; the D is unclear. Trimming took off 4 bases at V and 3 bases at J, with 15 bases between the two ends. In germline, CDR1 is SGHRS, CDR2 YFSETQ. The CDR3 is 15 residues long. CDR3 DNA: TGCGCCAGCAGCCTTGGTCCGGGTCGGACAGATACGCAGTATTTT. It encodes CASSLGPGRTDTQYF.

This clone showed up just once. This sequence joins TRBV3-1 (or the pseudogene TRBV3-2) and TRBJ1-5; possible D gene TRBD1, 5 bases. This CDR3 is built from 15 residues. Germline CDR1 LGHDT, CDR2 YNNKEL (reference sequence). Trimming left V 1 base short and J 3 bases short, with 10 bases between. In nucleotides, the CDR3 is TGTGCCAGCAGCCAAGGCAGGGCCAACAATCAGCCCCAGCATTTT. It is translated as CASSQGRANNQPQHF.

The rearrangement joins TRBV20-1 to TRBJ1-2; no firm D call. The CDR3 spans 11 residues. Trimming cost V 5 bases and J 7 bases, with 11 bases left between them. Looked up from germline, CDR1 is DFQATT and CDR2 is SNEGSKA (reference sequence). CDR3 sequence reads: CSALAGGGYTF. The CDR3 nucleotides read TGCAGTGCTCTAGCGGGAGGTGGCTACACCTTC.

This clone was detected only a few times. The chain carries TRBV7-2 and TRBJ2-7, with D possibly being TRBD2 (6 bases). Deletions cut 2 bases from V and 4 bases from J, with 12 bases between. Germline-derived CDR1 and CDR2 are SGHTA and FQGNSA. There are 14 residues in the CDR3. The CDR3 DNA follows: TGTGCCAGCAGCTTAACGGGAGTGTGGTACGAGCAGTACTTC. Encoded protein: CASSLTGVWYEQYF.

The chain combines TRBV5-1 with TRBJ2-5, with D possibly being TRBD1 (6 bases). The germline V gene encodes CDR1 SGHRS and CDR2 YFSETQ. Between the trimmed V and J ends, which lost 5 bases and 1 base, there was a span of 9 bases. This CDR3 has 13 residues. Written as DNA, the CDR3 is TGCGCCAGCAGGGGACATACCCAAGAGACCCAGTACTTC. Residues: CASRGHTQETQYF.

V is TRBV2 and J is TRBJ2-7; possible D gene TRBD1, 8 bases. This CDR3 spans 16 amino acids. Per germline, CDR1 SNHLY and CDR2 FYNNEI. With 7 bases removed from V and 3 bases from J, the gap between germline ends came to 22 bases. DNA for the CDR3: TGTGCCAGCAAGGGGGGGGGAAGGACAGGGTACTACGAGCAGTACTTC. Translated, it gives CASKGGGRTGYYEQYF.